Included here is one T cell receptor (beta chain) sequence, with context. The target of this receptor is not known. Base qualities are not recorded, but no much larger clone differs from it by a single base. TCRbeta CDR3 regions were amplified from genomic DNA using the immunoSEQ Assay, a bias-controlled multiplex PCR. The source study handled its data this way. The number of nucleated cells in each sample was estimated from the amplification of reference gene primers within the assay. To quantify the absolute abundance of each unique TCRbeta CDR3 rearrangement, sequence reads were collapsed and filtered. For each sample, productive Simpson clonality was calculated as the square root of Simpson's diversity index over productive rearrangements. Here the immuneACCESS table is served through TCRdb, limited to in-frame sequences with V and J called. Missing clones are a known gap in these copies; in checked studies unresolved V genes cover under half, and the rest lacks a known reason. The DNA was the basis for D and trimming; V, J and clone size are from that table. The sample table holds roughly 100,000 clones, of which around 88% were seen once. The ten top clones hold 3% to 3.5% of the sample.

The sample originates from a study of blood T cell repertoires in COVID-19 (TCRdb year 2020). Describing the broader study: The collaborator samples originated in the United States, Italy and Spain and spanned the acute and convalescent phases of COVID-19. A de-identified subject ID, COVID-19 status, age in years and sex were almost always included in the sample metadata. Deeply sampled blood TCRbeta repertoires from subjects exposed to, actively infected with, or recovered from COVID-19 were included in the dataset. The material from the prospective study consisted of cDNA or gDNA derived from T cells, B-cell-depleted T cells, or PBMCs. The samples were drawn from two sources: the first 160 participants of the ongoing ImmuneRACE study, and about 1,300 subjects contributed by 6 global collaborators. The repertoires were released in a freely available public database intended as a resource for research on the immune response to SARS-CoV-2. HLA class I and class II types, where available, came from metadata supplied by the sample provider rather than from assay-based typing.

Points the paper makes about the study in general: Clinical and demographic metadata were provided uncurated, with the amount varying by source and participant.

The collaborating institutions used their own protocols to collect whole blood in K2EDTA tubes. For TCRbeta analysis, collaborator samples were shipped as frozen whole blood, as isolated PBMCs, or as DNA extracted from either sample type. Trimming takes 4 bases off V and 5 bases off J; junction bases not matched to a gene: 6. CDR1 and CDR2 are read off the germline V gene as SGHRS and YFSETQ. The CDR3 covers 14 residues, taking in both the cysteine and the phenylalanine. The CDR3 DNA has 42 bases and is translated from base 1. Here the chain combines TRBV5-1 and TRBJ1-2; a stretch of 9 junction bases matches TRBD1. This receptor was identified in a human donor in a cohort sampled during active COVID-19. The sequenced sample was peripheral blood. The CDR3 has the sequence CASSPSGTGYGYTF. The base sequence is TGCGCCAGCAGCCCGAGCGGGACAGGGTATGGCTACACCTTC.